The 15 T cell receptor beta chains presented below share a single source sample, sequenced in a study of T cell changes during pregnancy in multiple sclerosis. Some clones are missing from TCRdb's copy, which holds only in-frame ones; the method was immunoSEQ multiplex PCR. The sample records about 120,000 clones, around 93% being singletons. Here the sequenced sample was peripheral blood, taken before pregnancy. The receptors come from a female donor with multiple sclerosis, enrolled in a pregnancy study.

The CDR3 sequence is CASSPRLAGGPENEQFF. DNA of the CDR3: TGCGCCAGCAGCCCTCGACTAGCGGGGGGGCCAGAAAATGAGCAGTTCTTC. V gene TRBV5-1 combines with J gene TRBJ2-1, with TRBD2 identical over 14 bases. Germline CDR1 is SGHRS and CDR2 is YFSETQ. After removal of 4 bases from V and 7 bases from J, the junction contained 10 bases not matched to a gene. This CDR3 has 17 residues.

This chain uses TRBV19 with TRBJ2-1, with 11 positions matching TRBD1. Losses at the gene ends were 1 base for V and 6 bases for J; bases not matched to a gene: 5. The CDR3 contains 16 residues. Germline CDR1 and CDR2: LNHDA and SQIVND (reference sequence). CDR3 in amino acids: CASSIVLGTGGNEQFF. The DNA of the CDR3 is TGTGCCAGTAGTATAGTCCTCGGGACAGGGGGCAATGAGCAGTTCTTC.

The rearrangement links TRBV28 to TRBJ2-7; a possible D gene is TRBD2 (6 bases). CDR1 is MDHEN and CDR2 is SYDVKM in the germline V gene. The CDR3 is made up of 14 amino acids. V was cut by 3 bases and J by 3 bases, with 12 bases left in between. The DNA of the CDR3 is TGTGCCAGCAGTTTCTCGCGGGGAGACTACGAGCAGTACTTC. It specifies CASSFSRGDYEQYF. The full variable domain, in which reference TRBV28 and TRBJ2-7 provide the parts outside the CDR3, is DVKVTQSSRYLVKRTGEKVFLECVQDMDHENMFWYRQDPGLGLRLIYFSYDVKMKEKGDIPEGYSVSREKKERFSLILESASTNQTSMYLCASSFSRGDYEQYFGPGTRLTVT.

The chain employs TRBV5-1 and TRBJ2-5; 9 bases line up with TRBD1. The CDR3 extends over 16 amino acids. From germline, CDR1 is SGHRS and CDR2 YFSETQ. V lost 4 bases to trimming and J lost 2 bases; unmatched junction nucleotides: 9. The CDR3 nucleotides read TGCGCCAGCAGCGTCGGCCCCGGGACAGGGCAAGAGACCCAGTACTTC. This encodes CASSVGPGTGQETQYF.

Remarks on this clone: It is likely a read error, because the conserved phenylalanine at the end of the CDR3 is missing. Because the CDR3's place on the DNA is in doubt, the DNA is left out and the CDR3 is given as listed by TCRdb. The chain has TRBV28 and TRBJ1-2. The V gene's germline CDR1 is MDHEN and CDR2 SYDVKM. The CDR3 totals 14 residues, both ends included. This chain's CDR3 is CATRGWGGDPLILA.

The chain combines TRBV6-5 with TRBJ1-1; D may be TRBD1 (5 bases). The CDR3 is 14 residues long. Germline CDR1 reads MNHEY; CDR2 reads SVGAGI. Trimming took off 10 bases at V and 1 base at J, with 16 bases between the two ends. CDR3 DNA sequence: TGTGCCATCTTCTTGGGACTCCCGAACACTGAAGCTTTCTTT. This encodes CAIFLGLPNTEAFF.

The CDR3 DNA sequence: TGTGCCAGCAGTGAATACGGCGGGGAGCTGTTTTTT. Protein sequence: CASSEYGGELFF. The chain combines TRBV25-1 with TRBJ2-2, with D hard to call. Germline CDR1 MGHDK, CDR2 SYGVNS. This CDR3 region has 12 residues. Deletions cut 0 bases from V and 7 bases from J, with 3 bases between.

Here the CDR3 DNA reads TGCGCCACATCTCTAGCGGGGGGCACAGATACGCAGTATTTT. This codes for CATSLAGGTDTQYF. The chain recombines TRBV5-1 with TRBJ2-3; 10 bases map to TRBD2. V was clipped by 9 bases and J by 1 base; unmatched bases: 5. The germline CDR1 and CDR2 sequences are SGHRS and YFSETQ. The CDR3 contains 14 residues.

The chain joins TRBV7-9 to TRBJ2-3, with 16 bases that match TRBD2. The CDR3 is 18 residues long. V was clipped by 5 bases and J by 2 bases; unmatched bases: 7. Looked up from germline, CDR1 is SEHNR and CDR2 is FQNEAQ (reference sequence). The CDR3 loop reads CASSTGTSGGAPTDTQYF. CDR3 bases: TGTGCCAGCAGCACCGGGACTAGCGGGGGGGCCCCCACAGATACGCAGTATTTT.

This clone was seen more than once but under ten times. The CDR3 spells CASSIDASHQPQHF. As DNA, the CDR3 is TGTGCCAGTAGTATAGATGCGAGCCATCAGCCCCAGCATTTT. The chain employs TRBV19 and TRBJ1-5; D gene uncertain. The germline V and J ends were trimmed by 0 bases and 5 bases, with 8 bases remaining between them. Germline CDR1 LNHDA, CDR2 SQIVND (reference sequence). There are 14 residues in the CDR3.

The CDR3 DNA follows: TGTGCCAGCAGTTTCGGCAGGTCCACTAACTATGGCTACACCTTC. Its translation is CASSFGRSTNYGYTF. The V and J genes are TRBV27 and TRBJ1-2; D not resolved. V was cut by 3 bases and J by 0 bases, with 11 bases left in between. The CDR3 consists of 15 residues. Germline V lookup: CDR1 MNHEY, CDR2 SMNVEV (reference sequence).

The chain has TRBV18 and TRBJ2-1, with TRBD2 as a possible D gene (6 bases). V dropped 0 bases and J dropped 3 bases, with 12 bases sitting between them. The CDR3 runs 16 residues. Germline V gene data show CDR1 as KGHSH and CDR2 as LQKENI. The chain's CDR3 is CASSPPVRGGYNEQFF. CDR3 sequence (DNA): TGTGCCAGCTCACCACCCGTTAGGGGAGGCTACAATGAGCAGTTCTTC.

The chain links TRBV11-1 to TRBJ2-1; TRBD2 agrees at 9 bases. The CDR3 length is 16 residues. The germline gives CDR1 SGHAT, CDR2 FQDESV (reference sequence). Unmatched junction bases numbered 8, after V lost 1 base and J lost 7 bases. The CDR3 sequence is CASSLGAAGGRNEQFF. The CDR3 region has the DNA TGTGCCAGCAGCTTAGGGGCAGCGGGGGGCAGGAATGAGCAGTTCTTC.

The rearrangement joins TRBV4-2 to TRBJ2-7, with 7 bases that match TRBD2. Germline CDR1 LGHNA, CDR2 YNFKEQ. J was trimmed by 2 bases and V by 1 base; bases with no gene match: 5. The length of the CDR3 is 15 residues. The CDR3 protein is CASSQAASGAYEQYF. The CDR3, as DNA: TGTGCCAGCAGCCAAGCGGCTAGCGGAGCCTACGAGCAGTACTTC.

The V and J genes are TRBV28 and TRBJ1-2; D may be TRBD1 (6 bases). Per the germline V gene, CDR1 is MDHEN and CDR2 is SYDVKM. V lost 4 bases to trimming and J lost 5 bases, with 23 bases between them. CDR3 size: 17 residues. CDR3 region: CASSSTYTTGKPYGYTF. Here the CDR3 DNA reads TGTGCCAGCAGTTCCACCTATACTACAGGGAAGCCATATGGCTACACCTTC.